This T cell receptor beta chain was captured in a study of blood T cells in healthy people across ages. Findings and caveats of the study: Unknown donor CMV status possibly confounded expanded clonotype changes.

A sample-barcoded 5' primer and a J-beta primer mix were used in a second PCR of roughly 7 to 11 cycles. The template-switch adaptor was a 5' adaptor with 12 random nucleotides. It tagged each cDNA molecule. TCRdb independently ran MiXCR on the 5' RACE reads; one entry per CDR3 protein. The data contain 1.2 million to 1.5 million distinct CDR3 sequences, 42% of them singletons. This clonotype has more than one count but fewer than ten. Its target is not known. The ends were cut back, 4 bases at V and 8 bases at J, with 21 bases in the middle. CDR3 length: 15 residues. Germline V gene lookup returns CDR1 SGHRS and CDR2 YFSETQ. Each donor had 8.5 to 10 milliliters of peripheral blood drawn. Total RNA extracted from each sample amounted to at least 6 micrograms.

Sequenced: blood. This chain connects TRBV5-1 to TRBJ1-2; D call uncertain. The sequence was obtained from a woman between 18 and 29 years old in good health. The CDR3: CASSRRTDDIGGYTF. CDR3 DNA sequence: TGCGCCAGCAGCCGAAGGACGGACGATATTGGGGGCTACACCTTC. The whole variable domain, filled in from reference TRBV5-1 and TRBJ1-2, reads KAGVTQTPRYLIKTRGQQVTLSCSPISGHRSVSWYQQTPGQGLQFLFEYFSETQRNKGNFPGRFSGRQFSNSRSEMNVSTLELGDSALYLCASSRRTDDIGGYTFGSGTRLTVV.